This T cell receptor beta chain was profiled in a study of response to subunit inactivated influenza vaccine. This CDR3 is built from 13 residues. J was trimmed by 7 bases and V by 10 bases; bases with no gene match: 9. Germline CDR1 is MNHNY and CDR2 is SVGAGI (reference sequence). A single record per CDR3 protein comes from TCRdb applying MiXCR to the RT-PCR reads. The sample includes about 530,000 distinct CDR3 sequences, over 9.5% of them seen just once. The J gene is TRBJ1-5, the V gene TRBV6-6; 8 nucleotides agree with TRBD1. This sequence was found in a middle-aged man who received an inactivated influenza vaccine. This sample comprised PBMCs from blood, obtained on the day of vaccination. CDR3 sequence: CATTDRVGQPQHF. The CDR3 DNA is TGTGCCACCACGGACAGGGTGGGCCAGCCCCAGCATTTT.